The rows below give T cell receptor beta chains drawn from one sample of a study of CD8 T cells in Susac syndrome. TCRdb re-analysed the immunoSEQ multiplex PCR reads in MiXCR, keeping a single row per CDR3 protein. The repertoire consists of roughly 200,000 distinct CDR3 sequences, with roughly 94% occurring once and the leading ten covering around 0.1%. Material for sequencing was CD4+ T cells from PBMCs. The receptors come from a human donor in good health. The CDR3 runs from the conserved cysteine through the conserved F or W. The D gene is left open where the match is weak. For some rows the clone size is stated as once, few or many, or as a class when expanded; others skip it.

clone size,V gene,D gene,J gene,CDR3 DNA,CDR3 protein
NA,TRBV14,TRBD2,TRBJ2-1,TGTGCCAGCAGCCCGTTAGCGGGAGGTCAGAATGAGCAGTTCTTC,CASSPLAGGQNEQFF
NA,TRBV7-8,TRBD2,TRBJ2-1,TGTGCCATCGGCCCTCGCGGGGGTATTGGCAATGAGCAGTTCTTC,CAIGPRGGIGNEQFF
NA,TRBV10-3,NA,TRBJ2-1,TGTGCCACCTCATCCCAGCCGGGAGCTACAAGTGAGCAGTTCTTC,CATSSQPGATSEQFF
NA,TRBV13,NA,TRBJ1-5,TGTGCCAGCAGCTTCGGTGGCGGTAGCAATCAGCCCCAGCATTTT,CASSFGGGSNQPQHF
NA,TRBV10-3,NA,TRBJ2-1,TGTGCCATCAGTGAGTCGAGGGAGCATGAGCAGTTCTTC,CAISESREHEQFF
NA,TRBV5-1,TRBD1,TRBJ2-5,TGCGCCAGCAGCAGGGACAGGGCAGAGACCCAGTACTTC,CASSRDRAETQYF
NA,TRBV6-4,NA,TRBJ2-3,TGTGCCAGCAGTGAGGGGACCACAGATACGCAGTATTTT,CASSEGTTDTQYF
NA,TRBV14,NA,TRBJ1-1,TGTGCCAGCAGCCACCTTTCAACGCTGCGAGCTTTCTTT,CASSHLSTLRAFF
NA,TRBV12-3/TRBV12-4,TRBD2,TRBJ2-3,TGTGCCAGCAGGTATAGCGGGGGCACAGATACGCAGTATTTT,CASRYSGGTDTQYF
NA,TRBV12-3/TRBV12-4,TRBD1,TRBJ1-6,TGTGCCAGCAGTTTCCAGGGACAGACCAATTCACCCCTCCACTTT,CASSFQGQTNSPLHF
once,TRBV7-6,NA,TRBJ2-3,TGTGCCAGCAGCCTAGGGACCCCAAGCACAGATACGCAGTATTTT,CASSLGTPSTDTQYF
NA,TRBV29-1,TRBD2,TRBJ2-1,TGCAGCGCTACGGCGGGGCGCGGGAGTCGCGATGAGCAGTTCTTC,CSATAGRGSRDEQFF
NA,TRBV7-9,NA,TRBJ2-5,TGTGCCAGCAGCTTAGGGACTACCCTGGAGACCCAGTACTTC,CASSLGTTLETQYF
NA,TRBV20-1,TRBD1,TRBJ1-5,TGCAGTGCTAGGTCACAGGGGAATCAGCCCCAGCATTTT,CSARSQGNQPQHF
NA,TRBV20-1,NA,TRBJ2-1,TGCAGTGCTAACCCCGGGACCATCCGTTACAATGAGCAGTTCTTC,CSANPGTIRYNEQFF
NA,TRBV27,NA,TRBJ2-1,TGTGCCAGCAGTTTCCCCACGGGTAGCTCCTACAATGAGCAGTTCTTC,CASSFPTGSSYNEQFF
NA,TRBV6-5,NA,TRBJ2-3,TGTGCCAGCAGGCAAGTGGAGGCAGATACGCAGTATTTT,CASRQVEADTQYF
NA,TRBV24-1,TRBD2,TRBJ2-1,TGTGCCACCAGTGATTTCCCAGCGGGAGGGCCGAAGGGGAAGCAGTTCTTC,CATSDFPAGGPKGKQFF
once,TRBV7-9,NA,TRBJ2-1,TGTGCCAGCAGCTTTACCCGAGATGAGCAGTTCTTC,CASSFTRDEQFF
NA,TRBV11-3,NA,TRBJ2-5,TGTGCCAGCAGCTTGATGCCGGGCCCTCAAGAGACCCAGTACTTC,CASSLMPGPQETQYF
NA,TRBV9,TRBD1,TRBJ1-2,TGTGCCAGCAGCGTAGGCTCGACAGGGCAGCAACCCGGGTACACCTTC,CASSVGSTGQQPGYTF
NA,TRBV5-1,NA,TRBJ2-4,TGCGCCAGCAGCCCCCGAGGAGCGGGAGCCAAAAACATTCAGTACTTC,CASSPRGAGAKNIQYF
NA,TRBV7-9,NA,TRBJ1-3,TGTGCCAGCAGCCCCGGTCAGGACGATGACACCATATATTTT,CASSPGQDDDTIYF
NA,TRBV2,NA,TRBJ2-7,TGTGCCAGCAGTCGCGACAGCCTCTACGAGCAGTACTTC,CASSRDSLYEQYF
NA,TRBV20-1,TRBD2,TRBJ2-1,TGCAGTGCTAGATTACCCGGGACTAGCGGGGCCAATGAGCAGTTCTTC,CSARLPGTSGANEQFF
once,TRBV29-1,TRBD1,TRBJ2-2,TGCAGCGTTGGGGGCAGGGGGCGCGACACCGGGGAGCTGTTTTTT,CSVGGRGRDTGELFF
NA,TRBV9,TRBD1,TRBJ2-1,TGTGCCAGCAGCGTAGAAGGGACAGATTACAATGAGCAGTTCTTC,CASSVEGTDYNEQFF
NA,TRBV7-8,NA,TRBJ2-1,TGTGCCAGCAGCTTAGCGCGGGACTCCTACAATGAGCAGTTCTTC,CASSLARDSYNEQFF
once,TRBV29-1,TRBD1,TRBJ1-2,TGCAGCGCTGGGGACAGGGATGGTGGCTACACCTTC,CSAGDRDGGYTF